The 23 T cell receptor beta chains listed next were all sequenced from one sample in a study of T cells in tuberculosis. Assay used: immunoSEQ multiplex PCR; TCRdb lists only in-frame clones, some missing. The sample holds around 26,000 clones, 95% seen once. The sample taken for sequencing was PBMCs. The receptors come from a donor aged 10-29 years with latent tuberculosis or without tuberculosis infection.

The chain employs TRBV5-1 and TRBJ1-3; TRBD1 matches 7 bases. The CDR3 consists of 16 residues. The V segment lost 4 bases and the J segment 0 bases; nucleotides outside the gene matches: 7. The germline V gene encodes CDR1 SGHRS and CDR2 YFSETQ. CDR3 residues: CASSPWTGSSGNTIYF. CDR3 sequence (DNA): TGCGCCAGCAGCCCGTGGACAGGTTCCTCTGGAAACACCATATATTTT. Drawing the rest from reference TRBV5-1 and TRBJ1-3, the complete variable domain is KAGVTQTPRYLIKTRGQQVTLSCSPISGHRSVSWYQQTPGQGLQFLFEYFSETQRNKGNFPGRFSGRQFSNSRSEMNVSTLELGDSALYLCASSPWTGSSGNTIYFGEGSWLTVV.

This chain joins TRBV6-1 and TRBJ2-2; D may be TRBD2 (5 bases). Germline V gene data show CDR1 as MNHNS and CDR2 as SASEGT. The ends were cut back, 1 base at V and 3 bases at J, with 18 bases in the middle. The CDR3 contains 18 residues. The CDR3 DNA reads as TGTGCCAGCAGTGAAGGGCGCGGGTCCGGACCTTACACCGGGGAGCTGTTTTTT. Translated: CASSEGRGSGPYTGELFF.

The rearrangement links TRBV6-1 to TRBJ2-5, with 7 bases aligning to TRBD1. Germline lookup yields CDR1 MNHNS and CDR2 SASEGT. V gave up 5 bases and J gave up 4 bases; unmatched junction bases: 10. The CDR3 covers 15 residues. Here the CDR3 DNA reads TGTGCCAGCAGTCAACAGGGGAACCTCGGAGAGACCCAGTACTTC. Its translation is CASSQQGNLGETQYF.

The chain links TRBV7-9 to TRBJ2-2; 8 positions agree with TRBD1. Losses at the gene ends were 4 bases for V and 7 bases for J; bases not matched to a gene: 14. This CDR3 contains 17 residues. Germline lookup yields CDR1 SEHNR and CDR2 FQNEAQ (reference sequence). CDR3 sequence: CASSSRTGSPRSGELFF. The CDR3 coding sequence is TGTGCCAGCAGCTCGCGGACAGGGAGTCCAAGAAGCGGGGAGCTGTTTTTT.

This chain uses TRBV6-4 with TRBJ2-2; D not resolved. Germline CDR1 is MRHNA and CDR2 is SNTAGT. Trimming took 10 bases from V and 4 from J, leaving 16 bases between them. CDR3 length: 14 residues. The CDR3 DNA is TGTGCCACTTCTGTTAAGCACAGCACCGGGGAGCTGTTTTTT. This translates into CATSVKHSTGELFF.

The chain links TRBV19 to TRBJ2-3, with 14 bases aligning to TRBD2. Trimming at V came to 4 bases and at J to 8 bases, leaving 5 bases not matched to a gene. Germline lookup yields CDR1 LNHDA and CDR2 SQIVND (reference sequence). This CDR3 has 15 amino acids. For the CDR3, the DNA is TGTGCCAGTAGTACGACTAGCGGGGGGGCCGGTACGCAGTATTTT. It encodes CASSTTSGGAGTQYF.

This clone was observed once. The V and J genes are TRBV20-1 and TRBJ1-2; no clear D. With 1 base removed from V and 6 bases from J, the gap between germline ends came to 6 bases. Germline values: CDR1 DFQATT, CDR2 SNEGSKA (reference sequence). There are 11 residues in the CDR3. As DNA, the CDR3 is TGCAGTGCTAGAGCACTTGATGGCTACACCTTC. Protein: CSARALDGYTF.

This clone was detected only once. This chain connects TRBV18 to TRBJ2-2; 8 bases map to TRBD1. CDR3 length equals 15 residues. Germline lookup yields CDR1 KGHSH and CDR2 LQKENI. J lost 5 bases, V lost 3 bases, and 5 bases had no gene match. The CDR3 sequence is CASSPMRQGTGELFF. The CDR3 DNA sequence: TGTGCCAGCTCACCTATGCGACAGGGGACCGGGGAGCTGTTTTTT.

CDR3 in amino acids: CASSSSEKYGYTF. The CDR3 DNA sequence: TGTGCCAGCAGTTCTTCCGAGAAGTATGGCTACACCTTC. The V and J genes are TRBV6-5 and TRBJ1-2, with no clear D. This CDR3 spans 13 amino acids. Germline values: CDR1 MNHEY, CDR2 SVGAGI. The germline V and J ends were trimmed by 4 bases and 5 bases, with 11 bases remaining between them.

The chain combines TRBV19 with TRBJ1-1, with a tentative D call TRBD1 (6 bases). V shed 6 bases and J shed 3 bases, with 14 bases lying between them. The CDR3 covers 14 residues. CDR1 is LNHDA, CDR2 SQIVND, per germline (reference sequence). The CDR3 loop reads CASSLNHRDTEAFF. The CDR3 DNA follows: TGTGCCAGTAGCCTAAACCACAGGGACACTGAAGCTTTCTTT.

V usage is TRBV6-1 and J usage is TRBJ1-1; TRBD1 matches 8 bases. Trimming removed 7 bases from V and 3 bases from J; junction bases left unmatched: 10. Germline CDR1 MNHNS, CDR2 SASEGT. CDR3 length: 15 amino acids. The CDR3 loop reads CASKFSPGGDTEAFF. CDR3 in DNA: TGTGCCAGCAAGTTCTCCCCAGGGGGCGACACTGAAGCTTTCTTT.

This chain links TRBV4-1 with TRBJ2-6; 7 nucleotides agree with TRBD1. The CDR3 loop spans 16 amino acids. The germline V gene has CDR1 MGHRA and CDR2 YSYEKL. V lost 1 base, J lost 4 bases, and 4 bases stayed unmatched. The chain's CDR3 is CASSQGGQSGANVLTF. DNA of the CDR3: TGCGCCAGCAGCCAAGGGGGACAGTCGGGGGCCAACGTCCTGACTTTC.

This clone occurred once. This chain connects TRBV12-5 to TRBJ1-3; no firm D call. The CDR3 is 14 residues long. V lost 3 bases, J lost 4 bases, and 10 bases lay in between. The V gene's germline CDR1 is LGHNT and CDR2 FRNRAP. For the CDR3, the DNA is TGTGCTAGTGGTTTCAAGCCGGGGGGAAACACCATATATTTT. Encoded protein: CASGFKPGGNTIYF.

The V and J genes are TRBV11-2 and TRBJ2-3, with 7 bases aligning to TRBD2. Germline trimming cut 5 bases from V and 2 bases from J; bases unmatched to any gene: 13. CDR1 is SGHAT and CDR2 is FQNNGV in the germline V gene. CDR3 length equals 17 residues. In nucleotides, the CDR3 is TGTGCCAGCAGCGTGGGGGTTTTGGCGGGGGTCACAGATACGCAGTATTTT. Protein: CASSVGVLAGVTDTQYF.

This clone was detected only a few times. The CDR3 here is CASSGQRYTEAFF. CDR3 nucleotide sequence: TGTGCCAGCAGTGGACAGCGCTACACTGAAGCTTTCTTT. The chain couples TRBV6-5 to TRBJ1-1, with D perhaps TRBD1 (6 bases). The germline V and J ends were trimmed by 5 bases and 3 bases, with 10 bases remaining between them. The CDR3 is 13 residues long. Germline values: CDR1 MNHEY, CDR2 SVGAGI.

This chain links TRBV2 with TRBJ2-7, with TRBD2 identical over 7 bases. The CDR3 is 15 residues long. The germline V gene encodes CDR1 SNHLY and CDR2 FYNNEI. Unmatched junction bases numbered 7, after V lost 4 bases and J lost 1 base. CDR3 bases: TGTGCCAGCAGTGTGGGGGGGAGCATTTCCTACGAGCAGTACTTC. Translating gives CASSVGGSISYEQYF. The full variable domain, its missing parts supplied by reference TRBV2 and TRBJ2-7, is EPEVTQTPSHQVTQMGQEVILRCVPISNHLYFYWYRQILGQKVEFLVSFYNNEISEKSEIFDDQFSVERPDGSNFTLKIRSTKLEDSAMYFCASSVGGSISYEQYFGPGTRLTVT.

The chain links TRBV4-1 to TRBJ2-5; 9 positions match TRBD2. J gave up 0 bases and V 1 base, and 6 bases lay outside the gene matches. Germline loops: CDR1 MGHRA, CDR2 YSYEKL. The CDR3 has 17 amino acids. The CDR3 DNA reads as TGCGCCAGCAGCCAAGTCGAGCGGGGGGCTTACCAAGAGACCCAGTACTTC. This sequence encodes CASSQVERGAYQETQYF.

Written as DNA, the CDR3 is TGTGCCAGTAACGAACGGGCGGGGGGGCAAGAGACCCAGTACTTC. Translated: CASNERAGGQETQYF. This sequence joins TRBV27 and TRBJ2-5, with 9 bases aligning to TRBD2. The CDR3 is made up of 15 amino acids. The V segment lost 9 bases and the J segment 2 bases; nucleotides outside the gene matches: 10. CDR1 and CDR2 (germline): MNHEY, SMNVEV (reference sequence).

The chain employs TRBV2 and TRBJ2-5; D gene uncertain. The germline CDR1 and CDR2 sequences are SNHLY and FYNNEI. V gave up 2 bases and J gave up 0 bases, with 7 bases separating them. The CDR3 loop spans 14 amino acids. As DNA, the CDR3 is TGTGCCAGCAGTGAACGCAGGTACCAAGAGACCCAGTACTTC. Protein: CASSERRYQETQYF.

The rearrangement links TRBV5-5 to TRBJ1-1; D remains ambiguous. With 0 bases removed from V and 1 base from J, the gap between germline ends came to 10 bases. From germline, CDR1 is SGHKS and CDR2 YYEKEE (reference sequence). The CDR3 sequence is 15 residues long. CDR3 residues: CASSLEAGGNTEAFF. In DNA form, the CDR3 reads TGTGCCAGCAGCTTGGAGGCAGGTGGGAACACTGAAGCTTTCTTT.

A single count supports this clone. The CDR3 DNA sequence: TGTGCCAGCAGCTTACGGACAGGGGGCTACAATGAGCAGTTCTTC. It yields the protein CASSLRTGGYNEQFF. The V and J genes are TRBV11-2 and TRBJ2-1; 10 bases align to TRBD1. Trimming removed 2 bases from V and 3 bases from J; junction bases left unmatched: 1. The CDR3 sequence is 15 residues long. Germline CDR1 reads SGHAT; CDR2 reads FQNNGV.

The genes are TRBV14 and TRBJ2-6; TRBD2 matches 9 bases. Germline CDR1 and CDR2: SGHDN and FVKESK. V dropped 6 bases and J dropped 0; count of bases not matched to a gene: 6. The CDR3 sequence is 17 residues long. CDR3 sequence reads: CASRKTSGSSGANVLTF. CDR3 DNA sequence: TGTGCCAGCAGAAAGACTAGCGGCAGCTCTGGGGCCAACGTCCTGACTTTC.

The gene calls are TRBV5-4 and TRBJ1-2; 7 bases align to TRBD1. The ends lost 0 bases at V and 0 bases at J; junction bases unmatched: 2. The CDR3 totals 15 residues. The germline gives CDR1 SGHNT, CDR2 YYREEE (reference sequence). CDR3 bases: TGTGCCAGCAGCTTGGAAGGGGGCTCTAACTATGGCTACACCTTC. Translated: CASSLEGGSNYGYTF.